Each of the 7 T cell receptor beta chains below was sequenced from the same sample in a study of regulatory T cells in long-lasting Graves disease (dated by TCRdb to the early 2020s). The time point label, as the study defines it: newly diagnosed GD, antithyroid drugs for less than 3 months. For both TCR sequencing and RNA sequencing, RNA was extracted from PBMCs using TRIzol. The library was produced with multiplex PCR. This sample was sequenced with an Illumina HiSeq 4000. To build TCR beta libraries, CDR3 regions were amplified by Arm-PCR using iRepertoire HTBI primers. The public reads were reprocessed in TCRdb via fastp at Q25 and MiXCR, keeping in-frame beta chains. Duplicate CDR3 protein sequences are folded into a single record with the most common DNA and genes. This sample has roughly 250,000 distinct CDR3 sequences in its table, and about 20% of those were observed once. 14% of the sample is in the top ten clones.

This same sample was also taken into another study, of T cells in Graves' hyperthyroidism and ophthalmopathy.

Specimen: peripheral blood mononuclear cells (PBMCs), collected at new diagnosis, from a patient treated with antithyroid drugs. These receptors were collected from a woman in her 30s with Graves disease. Donor details come from another sample of the same person, matched by shared clones.

V and J are TRBV6-1 and TRBJ1-2; a weak D match, TRBD1 (6 bases). Per the germline V gene, CDR1 is MNHNS and CDR2 is SASEGT. Trimming cost V 10 bases and J 4 bases, with 13 bases left between them. CDR3 length: 12 residues. The CDR3 DNA reads TGTGCCACCACACAGGGATCCTATGGCTACACCTTC. The encoded protein is CATTQGSYGYTF.

This clonotype appeared once. The V call is TRBV11-2, the J call TRBJ2-2; D may be TRBD1 (5 bases). The CDR3 contains 15 residues. Trimming pared 6 bases from V and 4 bases from J, leaving 15 bases between. CDR1 and CDR2 from the germline V gene are SGHAT and FQNNGV. This chain's CDR3 is CASSYPRAGTGELFF. The CDR3 DNA follows: TGTGCCAGCAGTTATCCCAGGGCCGGCACCGGGGAGCTGTTTTTT.

This clonotype was counted many times. The rearrangement joins TRBV12-3 or TRBV12-4 to TRBJ1-5, with TRBD1 as a possible D gene (6 bases). Trimming stripped 5 bases from V and 0 bases from J, with 11 bases between. This CDR3 has 15 amino acids. CDR3 nucleotide sequence: TGTGCCAGCAGTGAAGGGGGATATAGCAATCAGCCCCAGCATTTT. Its protein product is CASSEGGYSNQPQHF.

The chain links TRBV24-1 to TRBJ2-1, with 9 bases aligning to TRBD2. Germline trimming cut 10 bases from V and 5 bases from J; bases unmatched to any gene: 14. The germline gives CDR1 KGHDR, CDR2 SFDVKD. The CDR3 has 16 residues. The CDR3 region is CATQWGYSGGNNEQFF. The CDR3 region has the DNA TGTGCCACTCAATGGGGCTACAGCGGGGGGAACAATGAGCAGTTCTTC.

Regarding this clonotype: A read error is likely here: a far larger clone is one base away. The CDR3: CSARGNSPQETQYF. The CDR3 DNA reads TGCAGTGCTAGAGGTAACAGCCCACAAGAGACCCAGTACTTC. The rearrangement uses TRBV20-1 and TRBJ2-1; the D is unclear. TRBJ2-5 explains the end of the DNA better; the J call may be wrong. CDR1 DFQATT and CDR2 SNEGSKA come from the germline V gene (reference sequence). The CDR3 spans 14 residues.

This clonotype came up many times. The chain is built from TRBV20-1 and TRBJ2-3; 8 nucleotides agree with TRBD2. V dropped 0 bases and J dropped 7; count of bases not matched to a gene: 12. Germline lookup yields CDR1 DFQATT and CDR2 SNEGSKA (reference sequence). The CDR3 totals 16 residues. CDR3 in DNA: TGCAGTGCTAGAGACTTCAGACGGGGGGGAGGGAATACGCAGTATTTT. It is translated as CSARDFRRGGGNTQYF.

About this clonotype: A read error is possible here, since a much larger clone lies one base away. V is TRBV18 and J is TRBJ1-1; D unclear. Germline V gives CDR1 KGHSH, CDR2 LQKENI. This CDR3 has 16 amino acids. CDR3 sequence: CASSPGPGRVNTEASF. In DNA form, the CDR3 reads TGTGCCAGCTCACCGGGTCCTGGGCGGGTGAACACTGAAGCTTCCTTT.